These 26 T cell receptor beta chains were sequenced from one sample in a study of PD-L1 blockade in urothelial cancer. Here immunoSEQ multiplex PCR was the method, and the copy in TCRdb shows in-frame clones only, minus some. The sample includes approximately 52,000 clones, approximately 72% seen only once; the top ten take approximately 4.3%. This sample's time point: pretreatment peripheral blood. The starting material was PBMCs, obtained around atezolizumab (anti-PD-L1) treatment. Receptor source: a man aged 65 to 79 with urothelial cancer.

This clone was counted a few times. This chain uses TRBV4-3 with TRBJ1-1, with 9 positions matching TRBD1. This CDR3 is built from 19 residues. CDR1 is LGHNA, CDR2 YSLEER, per germline. V was clipped by 0 bases and J by 1 base; unmatched bases: 12. In nucleotides, the CDR3 is TGCGCCAGCAGCCAAGACATTCTCGGGACAGGGATAGGGAACACTGAAGCTTTCTTT. Translation: CASSQDILGTGIGNTEAFF.

The table lists this clone with a few counts. The chain couples TRBV11-2 to TRBJ2-5, with D perhaps TRBD1 (5 bases). V shed 1 base and J shed 5 bases, with 14 bases lying between them. This CDR3 spans 15 amino acids. The V gene's germline CDR1 is SGHAT and CDR2 FQNNGV. Here the CDR3 reads CASSLGAGISETQYF. The CDR3 DNA reads as TGTGCCAGCAGCTTAGGGGCAGGGATCTCGGAGACCCAGTACTTC.

The V gene is TRBV10-3, the J gene TRBJ2-2; 9 bases agree with TRBD2. Germline V gene sequence: CDR1 ENHRY, CDR2 SYGVKD. Trimming removed 4 bases from V and 4 bases from J; junction bases left unmatched: 13. This CDR3 contains 18 residues. CDR3 amino acids: CAISAGGRAGSGTGELFF. The CDR3 bases are TGTGCCATCAGTGCGGGCGGGAGGGCCGGTTCAGGCACCGGGGAGCTGTTTTTT.

The chain carries TRBV6-6 and TRBJ2-1; 12 nucleotides line up with TRBD2. Germline V CDR1 and CDR2: MNHNY, SVGAGI (reference sequence). The CDR3 contains 16 residues. The V and J ends lost 7 bases and 8 bases, in that order; junction bases with no gene match: 12. Here the CDR3 DNA reads TGTGCCAGCATGAGGGCTAGCGGGAGGGCCGGGGATGAGCAGTTCTTC. This encodes CASMRASGRAGDEQFF.

This chain links TRBV14 with TRBJ1-4; TRBD1 matches at 11 bases. The CDR3 totals 15 residues. Per germline, CDR1 SGHDN and CDR2 FVKESK. V gave up 5 bases and J gave up 6 bases; unmatched junction bases: 5. CDR3 DNA sequence: TGTGCCAGCAGCATCCGGACAGGGGGCTATGAAAAACTGTTTTTT. Translation gives CASSIRTGGYEKLFF. Together with reference TRBV14 and TRBJ1-4, the CDR3 gives the full variable domain: EAGVTQFPSHSVIEKGQTVTLRCDPISGHDNLYWYRRVMGKEIKFLLHFVKESKQDESGMPNNRFLAERTGGTYSTLKVQPAELEDSGVYFCASSIRTGGYEKLFFGSGTQLSVL.

CDR3 residues: CASSSGPLNQPQHF. The CDR3 region has the DNA TGTGCCAGCAGCTCGGGTCCTCTCAATCAGCCCCAGCATTTT. This sequence joins TRBV5-6 and TRBJ1-5; D call uncertain. Trimming cost V 3 bases and J 3 bases, with 10 bases left between them. The germline CDR1 and CDR2 sequences are SGHDT and YYEEEE. The CDR3 consists of 14 residues.

The chain joins TRBV28 to TRBJ1-4; TRBD1 might be the D (6 bases). Germline loops: CDR1 MDHEN, CDR2 SYDVKM. The CDR3 covers 17 residues. V lost 2 bases and J lost 4, with 17 bases in between. The CDR3 sequence is CASSLGSQGGVNEKLFF. The CDR3, as DNA: TGTGCCAGCAGTTTAGGGTCACAGGGTGGGGTTAATGAAAAACTGTTTTTT.

This clone has a single count. The genes are TRBV18 and TRBJ2-5; TRBD1 matches 10 bases. Germline V lookup: CDR1 KGHSH, CDR2 LQKENI. The ends lost 1 base at V and 1 base at J; junction bases unmatched: 3. CDR3 size: 16 residues. The DNA for the CDR3 is TGTGCCAGCTCACCACTCCGGACAGGGGGCCAAGAGACCCAGTACTTC. Its protein product is CASSPLRTGGQETQYF.

The chain combines TRBV5-1 with TRBJ2-7, with 10 bases identical to TRBD1. Losses at the gene ends were 2 bases for V and 4 bases for J; bases not matched to a gene: 6. The CDR3 loop spans 15 amino acids. Germline CDR1 SGHRS, CDR2 YFSETQ. Here the CDR3 reads CASSFSTGGIYEQYF. CDR3 in DNA: TGCGCCAGCAGCTTTTCGACAGGGGGCATTTACGAGCAGTACTTC.

The rearrangement links TRBV19 to TRBJ2-7; perhaps TRBD1 as D (5 bases). The V and J ends lost 7 bases and 0 bases respectively, with 13 bases between them. This CDR3 contains 14 residues. Germline CDR1 LNHDA, CDR2 SQIVND (reference sequence). The CDR3 region has the DNA TGTGCCAGTACTCCGACAGCGAACTCCTACGAGCAGTACTTC. Translation: CASTPTANSYEQYF.

The chain uses TRBV7-9 and TRBJ1-6; possibly TRBD1 for D (6 bases). Germline assignment: CDR1 SEHNR and CDR2 FQNEAQ (reference sequence). CDR3 length equals 15 residues. Deletions cut 1 base from V and 9 bases from J, with 13 bases between. The DNA of the CDR3 is TGTGCCAGCAGCTTAGGGGGGCGGAGTGGTTCACCCCTCCACTTT. Translating it yields CASSLGGRSGSPLHF.

This clone occurred a few times. V and J are TRBV6-1 and TRBJ1-1; D is possibly TRBD1 (6 bases). Trimming removed 1 base at V and 4 bases at J, with 7 bases between. CDR1 MNHNS and CDR2 SASEGT come from the germline V gene. This CDR3 has 13 amino acids. The CDR3 here is CASSEDRATEAFF. DNA of the CDR3: TGTGCCAGCAGTGAAGACAGGGCCACTGAAGCTTTCTTT.

The chain has TRBV7-2 and TRBJ2-7; 16 bases are shared with TRBD2. Looked up from germline, CDR1 is SGHTA and CDR2 is FQGNSA. This CDR3 is built from 16 residues. The V and J ends lost 5 bases and 5 bases, in that order; junction bases with no gene match: 6. This CDR3 reads CASSRGLAGGQNEQYF. The CDR3 DNA reads TGTGCCAGCAGCCGGGGACTAGCGGGGGGGCAGAACGAGCAGTACTTC.

V gene TRBV5-1 combines with J gene TRBJ2-3; the match to TRBD1 covers 10 bases. Trimming at V came to 4 bases and at J to 2 bases, leaving 7 bases not matched to a gene. This CDR3 is 16 amino acids long. Germline V gene lookup returns CDR1 SGHRS and CDR2 YFSETQ. Here the CDR3 DNA reads TGCGCCAGCAGCATGACAGGGGGCTTTGCCACAGATACGCAGTATTTT. Translation: CASSMTGGFATDTQYF. Variable domain in full (rest from reference TRBV5-1 and TRBJ2-3): KAGVTQTPRYLIKTRGQQVTLSCSPISGHRSVSWYQQTPGQGLQFLFEYFSETQRNKGNFPGRFSGRQFSNSRSEMNVSTLELGDSALYLCASSMTGGFATDTQYFGPGTRLTVL.

The chain recombines TRBV21-1 with TRBJ1-1. TRBV21-1 is designated a pseudogene. The CDR3 is made up of 10 amino acids. The CDR3 reads CASSRTEAFF. DNA of the CDR3: TGTGCCAGCTCGCGGACTGAAGCTTTCTTT.

V is TRBV6-1 and J is TRBJ2-3; the match to TRBD2 covers 7 bases. The J segment lost 6 bases and the V segment lost 3 bases, leaving 6 bases of the junction unmatched. The CDR3 runs 14 residues. Germline CDR1 reads MNHNS; CDR2 reads SASEGT. The CDR3 coding sequence is TGTGCCAGCAGTGACACATGGGGGGGGGATACGCAGTATTTT. Its protein product is CASSDTWGGDTQYF.

The chain uses TRBV21-1 and TRBJ2-1; TRBD1 is the table's D call, not checked against the DNA. TRBV21-1 is tagged as a pseudogene. The CDR3 consists of 17 residues. The CDR3 DNA sequence: TGTGCCAGCAGCAAAGAGAAGCCAGGGCGTCTGGGCAATGAGCAGTTCTTC. Amino acid sequence: CASSKEKPGRLGNEQFF.

The V call is TRBV7-8, the J call TRBJ2-1; 10 nucleotides agree with TRBD1. Trimming cost V 4 bases and J 9 bases; bases outside gene matches: 9. This CDR3 spans 15 amino acids. Germline-derived CDR1 and CDR2 are SGHVS and FQNEAQ. CDR3 coding DNA: TGTGCCAGCAGCTACGGACAGGGGGTTGTACGTGAGCAGTTCTTC. It codes for CASSYGQGVVREQFF.

The chain has TRBV19 and TRBJ1-5; 9 positions match TRBD1. The CDR3 is made up of 15 amino acids. With V trimmed by 5 bases and J by 6 bases, 8 bases remained unmatched. The V gene's germline CDR1 is LNHDA and CDR2 SQIVND (reference sequence). The CDR3 loop reads CASSDRGTISQPQHF. CDR3 nucleotides: TGTGCCAGTAGTGACAGGGGGACGATTTCTCAGCCCCAGCATTTT.

The chain links TRBV6-6 to TRBJ2-5, with 9 bases that match TRBD1. The CDR3 sequence is 16 residues long. J was trimmed by 1 base and V by 7 bases; bases with no gene match: 10. Germline CDR1 is MNHNY and CDR2 is SVGAGI (reference sequence). In DNA form, the CDR3 reads TGTGCCAGCACCCCCCGGGGACAGGGCGGCCAAGAGACCCAGTACTTC. Its protein product is CASTPRGQGGQETQYF.

This clone has only one observation. The chain combines TRBV19 with TRBJ1-1, with 10 nucleotides matching TRBD1. CDR3 length: 15 amino acids. Germline CDR1 is LNHDA and CDR2 is SQIVND (reference sequence). V shed 3 bases and J 4 bases; nucleotides not matched to a gene: 5. CDR3 in amino acids: CASSIRQGAGTEAFF. The DNA of the CDR3 is TGTGCCAGTAGTATCCGACAGGGGGCTGGCACTGAAGCTTTCTTT.

Ten or more counts support this clone. The chain joins TRBV6-5 to TRBJ2-2; 8 bases match TRBD2. This CDR3 region has 15 residues. Unmatched junction bases numbered 7, after V lost 6 bases and J lost 4 bases. Per the germline V gene, CDR1 is MNHEY and CDR2 is SVGAGI. The CDR3 DNA follows: TGTGCCAGCAGCCCCCCGGGGGGGGGCACCGGGGAGCTGTTTTTT. Translation: CASSPPGGGTGELFF.

The chain couples TRBV28 to TRBJ2-2; 8 bases are a match to TRBD1. Trimming took 8 bases from V and 5 from J; bases not matched to a gene: 13. CDR1 MDHEN and CDR2 SYDVKM come from the germline V gene. The CDR3 extends over 16 amino acids. Here the CDR3 reads CASGPGQGAITGELFF. The CDR3 DNA is TGTGCCAGCGGCCCTGGGCAGGGGGCTATTACCGGGGAGCTGTTTTTT.

This clone occurred once. CDR3 sequence: CASSFPGTPYGTEQFF. CDR3 sequence (DNA): TGTGCCAGCAGCTTCCCCGGGACTCCCTACGGCACTGAGCAGTTCTTC. V is TRBV11-2 and J is TRBJ2-1; D may be TRBD2 (6 bases). The CDR3 runs 16 residues. Per the germline V gene, CDR1 is SGHAT and CDR2 is FQNNGV. The V and J ends lost 3 bases and 9 bases respectively, with 21 bases between them.

This clone occurred many times. This chain uses TRBV30 with TRBJ1-5, with 8 bases aligning to TRBD1. The CDR3 loop spans 14 amino acids. Trimming cost V 2 bases and J 3 bases; bases outside gene matches: 3. Germline V gives CDR1 GTSNPN, CDR2 SVGIG (reference sequence). CDR3 sequence: CAWSQGANNQPQHF. CDR3 nucleotide sequence: TGTGCCTGGAGTCAGGGGGCTAACAATCAGCCCCAGCATTTT.

This chain joins TRBV10-2 and TRBJ1-5, with unresolved D. The germline V gene has CDR1 WSHSY and CDR2 SAAADI. Trimming left V 0 bases short and J 1 base short, with 4 bases between. The CDR3 covers 14 residues. The CDR3 reads CASSESGSNQPQHF. Here the CDR3 DNA reads TGCGCCAGCAGTGAGTCGGGCAGCAATCAGCCCCAGCATTTT.